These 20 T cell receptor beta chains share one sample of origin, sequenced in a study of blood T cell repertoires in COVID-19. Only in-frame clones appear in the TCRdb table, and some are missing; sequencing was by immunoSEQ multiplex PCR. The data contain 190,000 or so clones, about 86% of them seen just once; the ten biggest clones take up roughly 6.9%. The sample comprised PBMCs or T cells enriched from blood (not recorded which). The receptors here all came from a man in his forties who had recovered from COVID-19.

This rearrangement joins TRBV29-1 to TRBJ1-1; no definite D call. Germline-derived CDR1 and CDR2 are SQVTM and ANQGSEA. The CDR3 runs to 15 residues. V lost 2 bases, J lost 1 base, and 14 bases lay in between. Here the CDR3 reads CSVETRAAPNTEAFF. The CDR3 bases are TGCAGCGTTGAAACGAGGGCCGCACCGAACACTGAAGCTTTCTTT.

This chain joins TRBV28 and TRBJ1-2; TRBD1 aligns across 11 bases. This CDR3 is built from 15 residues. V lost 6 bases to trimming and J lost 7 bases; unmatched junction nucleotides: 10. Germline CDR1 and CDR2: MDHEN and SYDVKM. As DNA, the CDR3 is TGTGCCAGCAGGACTCTTCCGGGACAGGGGGTTGGCTACACCTTC. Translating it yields CASRTLPGQGVGYTF.

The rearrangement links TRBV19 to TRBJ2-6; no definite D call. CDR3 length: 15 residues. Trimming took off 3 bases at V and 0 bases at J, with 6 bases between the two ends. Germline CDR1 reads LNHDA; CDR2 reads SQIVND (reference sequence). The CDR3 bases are TGTGCCAGTAGTATCCTTTACTCTGGGGCCAACGTCCTGACTTTC. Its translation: CASSILYSGANVLTF.

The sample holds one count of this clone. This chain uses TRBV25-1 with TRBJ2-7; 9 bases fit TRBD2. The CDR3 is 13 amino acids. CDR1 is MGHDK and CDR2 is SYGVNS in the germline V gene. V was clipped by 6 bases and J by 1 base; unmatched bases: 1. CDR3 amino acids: CASRSGGSYEQYF. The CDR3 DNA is TGTGCCAGCAGGAGCGGGGGGTCCTACGAGCAGTACTTC.

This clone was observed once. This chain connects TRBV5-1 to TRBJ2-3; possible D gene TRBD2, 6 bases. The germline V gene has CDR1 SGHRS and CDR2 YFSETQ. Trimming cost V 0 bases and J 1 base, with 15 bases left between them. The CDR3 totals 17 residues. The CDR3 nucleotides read TGCGCCAGCAGCTTGGAAGTTGCGGGGAAACGCACAGATACGCAGTATTTT. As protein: CASSLEVAGKRTDTQYF.

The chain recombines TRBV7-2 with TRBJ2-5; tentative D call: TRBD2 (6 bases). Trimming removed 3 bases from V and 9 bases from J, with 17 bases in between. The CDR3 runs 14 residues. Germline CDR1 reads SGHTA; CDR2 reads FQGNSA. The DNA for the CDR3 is TGTGCCAGCAGCTTCGCTTCTGGGGGGTCGGCCCAGTACTTC. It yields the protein CASSFASGGSAQYF.

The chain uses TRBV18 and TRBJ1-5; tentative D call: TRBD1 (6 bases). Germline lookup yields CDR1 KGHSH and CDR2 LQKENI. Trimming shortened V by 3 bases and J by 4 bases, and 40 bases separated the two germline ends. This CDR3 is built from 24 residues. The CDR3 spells CASSPLPRGQGSPSSRPGNQPQHF. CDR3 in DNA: TGTGCCAGCTCACCCCTCCCTCGGGGTCAGGGGTCCCCTAGTAGCCGACCGGGGAATCAGCCCCAGCATTTT.

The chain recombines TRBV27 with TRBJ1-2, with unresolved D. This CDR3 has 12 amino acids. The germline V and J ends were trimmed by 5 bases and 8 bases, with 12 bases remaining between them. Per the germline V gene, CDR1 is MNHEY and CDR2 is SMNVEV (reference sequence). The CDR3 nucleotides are TGTGCCAGCAGTCCTTACACCGGGGGCTACACCTTC. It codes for CASSPYTGGYTF.

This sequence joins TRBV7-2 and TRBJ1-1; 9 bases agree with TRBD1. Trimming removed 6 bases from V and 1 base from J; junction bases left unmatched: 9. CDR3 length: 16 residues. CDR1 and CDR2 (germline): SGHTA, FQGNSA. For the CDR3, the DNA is TGTGCCAGCAGGTCTACAGGGGGCGCCCCGAACACTGAAGCTTTCTTT. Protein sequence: CASRSTGGAPNTEAFF.

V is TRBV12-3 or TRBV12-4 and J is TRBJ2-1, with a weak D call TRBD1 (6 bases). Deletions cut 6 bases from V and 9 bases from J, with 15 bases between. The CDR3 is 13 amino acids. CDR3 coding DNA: TGTGCCAGCAGCAAAAACAGGGCGGGTGAGCAGTTCTTC. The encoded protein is CASSKNRAGEQFF.

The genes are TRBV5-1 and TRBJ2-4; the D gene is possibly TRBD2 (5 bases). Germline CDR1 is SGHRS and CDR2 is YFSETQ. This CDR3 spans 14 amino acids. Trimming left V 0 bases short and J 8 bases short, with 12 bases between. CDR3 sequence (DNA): TGCGCCAGCAGCTTGGGCCGACCAGCGGACATTCAGTACTTC. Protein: CASSLGRPADIQYF.

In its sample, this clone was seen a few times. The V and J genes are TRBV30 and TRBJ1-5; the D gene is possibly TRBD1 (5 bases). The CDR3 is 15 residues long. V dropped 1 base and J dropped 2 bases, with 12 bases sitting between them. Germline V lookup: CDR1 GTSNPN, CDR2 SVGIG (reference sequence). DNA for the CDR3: TGTGCCTGGAGTGCGGTCTCAGGGCGCAATCAGCCCCAGCATTTT. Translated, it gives CAWSAVSGRNQPQHF.

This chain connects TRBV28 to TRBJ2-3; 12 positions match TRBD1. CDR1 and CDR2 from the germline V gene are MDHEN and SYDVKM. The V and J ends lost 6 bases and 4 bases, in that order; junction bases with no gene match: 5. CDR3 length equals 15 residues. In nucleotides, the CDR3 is TGTGCCAGCAGCCCCGGGACAGGGGGCGCAGATACGCAGTATTTT. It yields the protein CASSPGTGGADTQYF.

The CDR3 loop is CASSIVQGAGNQPQHF. The CDR3, as DNA: TGTGCCAGTAGTATAGTACAGGGAGCAGGAAATCAGCCCCAGCATTTT. The genes are TRBV19 and TRBJ1-5; TRBD1 is a possible D gene (6 bases). CDR1 LNHDA and CDR2 SQIVND come from the germline V gene (reference sequence). Trimming stripped 1 base from V and 4 bases from J, with 14 bases between. The CDR3 runs 16 residues. Full variable domain (rest looked up from reference TRBV19 and TRBJ1-5): DGGITQSPKYLFRKEGQNVTLSCEQNLNHDAMYWYRQDPGQGLRLIYYSQIVNDFQKGDIAEGYSVSREKKESFPLTVTSAQKNPTAFYLCASSIVQGAGNQPQHFGDGTRLSIL.

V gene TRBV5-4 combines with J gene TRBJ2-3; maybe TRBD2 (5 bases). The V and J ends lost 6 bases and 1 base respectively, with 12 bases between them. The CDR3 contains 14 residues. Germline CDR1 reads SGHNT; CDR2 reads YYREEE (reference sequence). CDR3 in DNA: TGTGCCAGCACCGGTGGCGGGCGCACAGATACGCAGTATTTT. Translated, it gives CASTGGGRTDTQYF.

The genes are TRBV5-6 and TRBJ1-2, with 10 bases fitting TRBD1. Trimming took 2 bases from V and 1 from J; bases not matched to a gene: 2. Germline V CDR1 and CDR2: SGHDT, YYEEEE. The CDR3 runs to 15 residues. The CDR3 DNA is TGTGCCAGCAGCTTCGGGACAGGGGTTAACTATGGCTACACCTTC. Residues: CASSFGTGVNYGYTF.

DNA for the CDR3: TGTGCCAGCAGCCAAGGGGTTGGGGCGGGGGAACAAGAGACCCAGTACTTC. As protein: CASSQGVGAGEQETQYF. The rearrangement links TRBV4-2 to TRBJ2-5; TRBD2 matches at 7 bases. The CDR3 runs 17 residues. With 1 base clipped from V and 2 bases from J, the junction kept 10 bases outside the gene matches. Germline V gene sequence: CDR1 LGHNA, CDR2 YNFKEQ.

The CDR3 DNA follows: TGTGCCAGTAGTAGCTACAGGGGACAAGGGCGAGATACGCAGTATTTT. It is translated as CASSSYRGQGRDTQYF. This sequence joins TRBV19 and TRBJ2-3, with 7 bases lining up with TRBD1. Germline loops: CDR1 LNHDA, CDR2 SQIVND (reference sequence). The V gene end was trimmed by 4 bases and the J gene end by 5 bases; junction bases not matched to a gene: 12. The CDR3 runs 16 residues.

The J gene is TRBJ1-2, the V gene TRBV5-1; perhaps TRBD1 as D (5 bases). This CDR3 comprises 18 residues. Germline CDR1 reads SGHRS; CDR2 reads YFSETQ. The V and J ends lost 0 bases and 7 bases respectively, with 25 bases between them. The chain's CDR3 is CASSLDPTYPREVSGYTF. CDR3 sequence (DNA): TGCGCCAGCAGCTTGGATCCAACATACCCCAGGGAGGTATCTGGCTACACCTTC.

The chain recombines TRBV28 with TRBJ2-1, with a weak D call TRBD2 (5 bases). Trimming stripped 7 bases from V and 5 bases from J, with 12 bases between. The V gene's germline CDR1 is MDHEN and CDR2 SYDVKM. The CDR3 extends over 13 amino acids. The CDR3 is CASTAGVDNEQFF. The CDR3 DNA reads TGTGCCAGCACGGCCGGGGTCGACAATGAGCAGTTCTTC.